This entry lists 13 T cell receptor beta chains sequenced from one sample in a study of T cells in tuberculosis. Assay: immunoSEQ multiplex PCR; the TCRdb copy retains only in-frame clones and omits some. This table has 40,000 to 45,000 clones, roughly 94% appearing once. The sequenced sample was PBMCs. The receptors come from a donor between 10 and 35 years old with latent tuberculosis or without tuberculosis infection. Some clones in this sample may be carry-over from other donors' samples.

The chain employs TRBV14 and TRBJ2-5; 8 bases align to TRBD2. CDR3 length equals 15 residues. From germline, CDR1 is SGHDN and CDR2 FVKESK. J was trimmed by 4 bases and V by 4 bases; bases with no gene match: 8. This chain's CDR3 is CASSLKAGAVETQYF. CDR3 DNA sequence: TGTGCCAGCAGCCTTAAAGCGGGAGCGGTAGAGACCCAGTACTTC. Full variable domain (missing parts from reference TRBV14 and TRBJ2-5): EAGVTQFPSHSVIEKGQTVTLRCDPISGHDNLYWYRRVMGKEIKFLLHFVKESKQDESGMPNNRFLAERTGGTYSTLKVQPAELEDSGVYFCASSLKAGAVETQYFGPGTRLLVL.

V usage is TRBV30 and J usage is TRBJ2-7; perhaps TRBD2 as D (6 bases). CDR3 length: 13 residues. Per germline, CDR1 GTSNPN and CDR2 SVGIG (reference sequence). V lost 2 bases to trimming and J lost 2 bases, with 10 bases between them. CDR3 sequence reads: CAWSIGGTYEQYF. The CDR3 DNA is TGTGCCTGGAGTATAGGAGGGACCTACGAGCAGTACTTC.

As concerns this clone: The junction does not match germline at one end; this may be a read error. The CDR3 DNA reads TGCGCCAGCAGCCAAGATAGTACTAGCGGGAGGTTCGACTTC. As protein: CASSQDSTSGRFDF. The chain recombines TRBV4-3 with TRBJ2-7, with TRBD2 matching over 12 bases. From germline, CDR1 is LGHNA and CDR2 YSLEER. CDR3 size: 14 residues.

This clone was detected only a few times. The V gene is TRBV13, the J gene TRBJ2-7; tentative D call: TRBD1 (5 bases). Germline V gives CDR1 PRHDT, CDR2 FYEKMQ (reference sequence). V lost 0 bases and J 3 bases, leaving 6 bases between the germline ends. This CDR3 has 13 residues. The CDR3, as DNA: TGTGCCAGCAGCTTAGGGCAGGGCTACGAGCAGTACTTC. Translating gives CASSLGQGYEQYF.

Points on this clone: In the same sample, other DNA sequences code for this CDR3. The chain combines TRBV5-1 with TRBJ2-3; tentatively, D is TRBD2 (5 bases). The germline V and J ends were trimmed by 4 bases and 2 bases, with 8 bases remaining between them. From germline, CDR1 is SGHRS and CDR2 YFSETQ. This CDR3 has 13 residues. CDR3 protein: CASSRGSTDTQYF. In DNA, the CDR3 is TGCGCCAGCAGCCGGGGTTCCACAGATACGCAGTATTTT.

This clone was seen more than once but under ten times. The V and J genes are TRBV5-4 and TRBJ1-2; the match to TRBD1 covers 7 bases. The J segment lost 4 bases and the V segment lost 4 bases, leaving 10 bases of the junction unmatched. The germline V gene encodes CDR1 SGHNT and CDR2 YYREEE (reference sequence). The CDR3 totals 15 residues. This CDR3 is CASSGRQGDGYGYTF. CDR3 bases: TGTGCCAGCAGCGGCCGACAGGGAGACGGCTATGGCTACACCTTC.

A single count supports this clone. The chain recombines TRBV6-5 with TRBJ2-2, with D possibly matching TRBD2 (5 bases). This CDR3 region has 15 residues. V was clipped by 2 bases and J by 2 bases, with 9 bases between them. Germline assignment: CDR1 MNHEY and CDR2 SVGAGI. The DNA for the CDR3 is TGTGCCAGCAGTTACGGCGGGTCCAACACCGGGGAGCTGTTTTTT. It codes for CASSYGGSNTGELFF.

The chain is built from TRBV15 and TRBJ2-3; 7 positions agree with TRBD1. The V segment lost 3 bases and the J segment 3 bases; nucleotides outside the gene matches: 6. The CDR3 covers 15 residues. Germline V gene data show CDR1 as LNHNV and CDR2 as YYDKDF (reference sequence). The chain's CDR3 is CATSSPRQGTDTQYF. The CDR3 DNA reads TGTGCCACCAGCAGTCCGAGACAGGGTACAGATACGCAGTATTTT.

This chain uses TRBV18 with TRBJ1-1; D not resolved. This CDR3 contains 13 residues. Between the trimmed V and J ends, which lost 2 bases and 0 bases, there was a span of 4 bases. CDR1 is KGHSH and CDR2 is LQKENI in the germline V gene. DNA of the CDR3: TGTGCCAGCTCACCAAATATGAACACTGAAGCTTTCTTT. Translation: CASSPNMNTEAFF.

CDR3 bases: TGTGCCAGCAGCCCCGACAGGGGACGTAATGAAAAACTGTTTTTT. The encoded protein is CASSPDRGRNEKLFF. V gene TRBV5-6 combines with J gene TRBJ1-4, with 8 nucleotides matching TRBD1. The germline gives CDR1 SGHDT, CDR2 YYEEEE. Germline trimming cut 4 bases from V and 4 bases from J; bases unmatched to any gene: 6. The CDR3 covers 15 residues. The full variable domain, with the rest looked up from reference TRBV5-6 and TRBJ1-4, is DAGVTQSPTHLIKTRGQQVTLRCSPKSGHDTVSWYQQALGQGPQFIFQYYEEEERQRGNFPDRFSGHQFPNYSSELNVNALLLGDSALYLCASSPDRGRNEKLFFGSGTQLSVL.

This sequence joins TRBV30 and TRBJ1-4; possibly TRBD1 for D (6 bases). Germline loops: CDR1 GTSNPN, CDR2 SVGIG (reference sequence). Trimming left V 4 bases short and J 4 bases short, with 22 bases between. CDR3 length: 17 residues. The CDR3 DNA sequence: TGTGCCTGGAAAGGTTATAGGGGGACACTAAATAATGAAAAACTGTTTTTT. It is translated as CAWKGYRGTLNNEKLFF.

The chain combines TRBV5-1 with TRBJ2-1, with D possibly matching TRBD1 (7 bases). Germline V gives CDR1 SGHRS, CDR2 YFSETQ. Deletions cut 6 bases from V and 2 bases from J, with 24 bases between. The CDR3 length is 18 residues. CDR3 loop: CASKLRGENRATYNEQFF. DNA for the CDR3: TGCGCCAGCAAACTCAGGGGGGAGAACAGGGCCACCTACAATGAGCAGTTCTTC.

This rearrangement joins TRBV5-6 to TRBJ2-1; D uncertain. The germline V gene has CDR1 SGHDT and CDR2 YYEEEE. The CDR3 extends over 14 amino acids. The V and J ends lost 2 bases and 0 bases respectively, with 6 bases between them. CDR3 DNA: TGTGCCAGCAGCTTAGAGAGCTCCTACAATGAGCAGTTCTTC. Protein sequence: CASSLESSYNEQFF.